Listed below are T cell receptor beta chains from one sample, sequenced in a study of control samples from healthy donors and cancer patients. Sequencing used immunoSEQ multiplex PCR; TCRdb keeps in-frame clones, though not all of them. The table has 120,000 or so clones, about 95% seen once. The sample was blood. The receptors originated from a man aged 25-45 years in good health. Each CDR3 is given without its conserved first and last residue.

TRBV5-4	TRBJ1-6	ASSLGPRTDHNSPLH
TRBV7-9	TRBJ2-5	ASSPRPQGDQETQY
TRBV28	TRBJ2-6	ASRVMGANVLT
TRBV11-2	TRBJ2-7	ASSLLSDYSYEQY
TRBV11-2	TRBJ2-5	ASSLTPGTRAETQY
TRBV9	TRBJ1-1	ASSVDNSNTEAF
TRBV18	TRBJ1-5	ASSPVGGAGQPQH
TRBV19	TRBJ1-2	ASSSAGAFYGYT
TRBV4-2	TRBJ2-7	ASSRLHGQGPFYEQY
TRBV6-4	TRBJ2-3	ASSDLGVGTDTQY
TRBV10-2	TRBJ2-3	ASSENSGGYTDTQY
TRBV24-1	TRBJ1-1	ATSDRTGTEAF
TRBV6-6	TRBJ1-4	ASGTGVEKLF
TRBV5-5	TRBJ1-6	ASSLQSGQVDSPLH
TRBV19	TRBJ2-3	ASRAERGSTDTQY
TRBV7-9	TRBJ1-2	ASSRDRESGYT
TRBV18	TRBJ2-1	ASSPPGLAGGAHNEQF
TRBV7-2	TRBJ2-7	ASSTPPGNWEGEQY
TRBV9	TRBJ1-2	ASSALTGYT
TRBV18	TRBJ1-1	ASSPPGQLDTEAF
TRBV28	TRBJ2-6	ASSLLTGWGLGTGANVLT
TRBV7-9	TRBJ2-1	ASSLELAGGPSSYNEQF
TRBV2	TRBJ2-5	ASGVQGAKTQY
TRBV28	TRBJ1-5	ASSSTGEGRSNQPQH
TRBV2	TRBJ1-5	ASSGSGGNQPQH
TRBV2	TRBJ1-1	ASSERTGWSLMNTEAF
TRBV7-2	TRBJ1-2	ASSLEGRAYGYT
TRBV28	TRBJ1-2	ASSPTGAPRGYT
TRBV6-2/TRBV6-3	TRBJ2-3	ASSHGADSEPDTQY
TRBV18	TRBJ2-5	ASSPKETQY
TRBV28	TRBJ1-2	ASSSQGQANYGYT
TRBV4-3	TRBJ1-6	ASSQYREVGRDNSPLH
TRBV5-1	TRBJ2-1	ASSPSIYRSEEQF
TRBV30	TRBJ2-7	AWSVSAGFEQY
TRBV29-1	TRBJ2-3	SVRLAPDTQY
TRBV28	TRBJ1-5	ASSLETGPWGNQPQH
TRBV3-1/TRBV3-2	TRBJ1-2	ASSQVPTGYT
TRBV5-5	TRBJ2-7	ASQAATMNEQY
TRBV7-2	TRBJ2-3	ASSLRGGSTDTQY
TRBV19	TRBJ2-2	ASKPGQLNTGELF
TRBV4-2	TRBJ1-5	ASSQDRSGSWPQH
TRBV3-1/TRBV3-2	TRBJ2-3	ASSQETHTQY
TRBV5-8	TRBJ1-5	ASSASVYSNQPRH
TRBV4-1	TRBJ1-2	ASSLSRGDYGYT
TRBV6-5	TRBJ2-7	ASKPDTSSYEQY
TRBV4-1	TRBJ2-1	ASSQDGGNPYNEQF
TRBV7-6	TRBJ2-7	ASSLVRGGEQY
TRBV7-9	TRBJ2-5	ASSPIPSETQY
TRBV19	TRBJ2-5	ASSSTGGETQY
TRBV16	TRBJ2-3	ASSPSTDTQY
TRBV3-1/TRBV3-2	TRBJ1-5	ASSRPSRSNQPQH
TRBV11-3	TRBJ1-1	ASSQGIAEAF
TRBV9	TRBJ2-1	ASSVGEGRSYNEQF
TRBV27	TRBJ1-6	ASSPTRTRNNSPLH